This T cell receptor (beta chain) appears in the sequencing data of a study of primary melanoma T cells and metastatic recurrence (dated by TCRdb to the early 2020s). Study-level background: The cohort was made up of fewer than 200 primary melanomas of stage T2 to T4, with thickness greater than 1 mm. Whether patient outcome could be predicted by T-cell fraction and T-cell repertoire clonality in primary melanoma tumors was the question this study put to the test. The T-cell fraction measured by TCR beta sequencing was weighed against progression-free survival, the clinical outcome chosen for the comparison. The sequencing-derived T-cell fraction was compared with histopathological grading of tumor-infiltrating lymphocytes. Results the study describes overall, beyond this receptor: Tumor T-cell fraction was reported to predict progression-free survival independently of thickness, ulceration, mitotic rate and age. Reportedly, adding T-cell fraction to tumor thickness improved progression-free survival prediction more than adding any other histopathological variable did. Protection appeared to be conferred by a T-cell fraction above 20% regardless of ulceration status, mitotic rate or nodal disease. The authors presented an effective T-cell-mediated antitumor response in primary melanoma only as a suggestion and not as a demonstrated mechanism.

The patients had surgically resected primary melanoma that was considered potentially curable but at risk of metastatic recurrence. This clone was seen a single time. No antigen is known for it. No per-base quality is available; no much larger clone lies one base away. The library was obtained by the immunoSEQ multiplex PCR assay. High-throughput sequencing of the T-cell receptor beta chain was performed on primary melanoma tumor tissue. On the authors' methods: TCRB CDR3 sharing between samples and the distribution of insertions and deletions were included in the repertoire analyses. The predictive value of the T-cell fraction was ranked against histopathological variables by a gradient-boosted model. The table comes from immuneACCESS by way of TCRdb, which keeps in-frame sequences with V and J called. Part of the clones is missing from these tables; in studies checked, under half for an unresolved V gene and the rest for unknown reasons. V and J calls and clone size are as listed in that table; D and trimming were resolved from the DNA. Here the sample has hundreds of clones; more than 65% occur a single time. The ten largest clones add up to about 15% of the sample.

Measured from the cysteine to the phenylalanine, the CDR3 is 15 residues long. Only CDR3 DNA remains: 45 bases, in frame from the first base. CDR1 is given as ENHRY and CDR2 as SYGVKD, both from the germline V gene. Germline trimming amounts to 6 bases on V and 3 bases on J, with 4 as the count of junction bases outside the gene matches. The chain is made from TRBV10-3 and TRBJ2-2; 10 bases in the middle match TRBD1. This receptor was obtained from a human donor with melanoma. Sequencing input: melanoma tumor tissue. Read as DNA, the sequence is TGTGCCATCAGACCGGGACAGGGGTACACCGGGGAGCTGTTTTTT. It codes for CAIRPGQGYTGELFF.